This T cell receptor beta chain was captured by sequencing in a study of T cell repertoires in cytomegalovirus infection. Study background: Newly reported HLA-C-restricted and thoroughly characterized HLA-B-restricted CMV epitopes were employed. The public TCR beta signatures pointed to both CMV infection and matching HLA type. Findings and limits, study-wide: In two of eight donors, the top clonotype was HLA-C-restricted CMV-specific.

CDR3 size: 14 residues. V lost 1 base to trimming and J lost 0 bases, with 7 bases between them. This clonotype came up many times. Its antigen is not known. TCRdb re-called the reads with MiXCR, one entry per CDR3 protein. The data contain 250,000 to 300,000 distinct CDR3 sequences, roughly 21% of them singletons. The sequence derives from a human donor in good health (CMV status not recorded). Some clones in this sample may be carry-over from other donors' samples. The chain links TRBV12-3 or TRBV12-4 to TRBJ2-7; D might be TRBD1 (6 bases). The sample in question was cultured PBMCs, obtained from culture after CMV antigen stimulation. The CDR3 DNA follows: TGTGCCAGCAGTTTAGACAGGGTCTCCTACGAGCAGTACTTC. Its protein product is CASSLDRVSYEQYF.